The 17 T cell receptor beta chains presented below share a single source sample, sequenced in a study of CD8 T cells in ankylosing spondylitis. In TCRdb, the 5' RACE reads were re-called with MiXCR into one record per CDR3 protein. Of about 140,000 distinct CDR3 sequences in the sample, around 32% were seen once. The source material was synovial fluid, either unsorted or a sorted T cell fraction (not recorded which). Receptors were obtained from a male donor with ankylosing spondylitis.

V usage is TRBV6-5 and J usage is TRBJ2-7; D may be TRBD2 (6 bases). Germline-derived CDR1 and CDR2 are MNHEY and SVGAGI. V lost 2 bases, J lost 3 bases, and 26 bases lay in between. The CDR3 totals 19 residues. The CDR3 loop is CASSYSGHPSSVKNYEQYF. As DNA, the CDR3 is TGTGCCAGCAGTTACAGCGGGCACCCTTCCTCGGTGAAGAACTACGAGCAGTACTTC.

The chain recombines TRBV18 with TRBJ2-7; no clear D. V was trimmed by 4 bases and J by 6 bases, leaving 13 bases between them. The germline V gene encodes CDR1 KGHSH and CDR2 LQKENI. CDR3 length equals 13 residues. CDR3 amino acids: CASSRDAPGEQYF. In DNA, the CDR3 is TGTGCCAGCTCACGGGATGCTCCCGGCGAGCAGTACTTC. Combining the CDR3 with reference TRBV18 and TRBJ2-7 gives the whole variable domain NAGVMQNPRHLVRRRGQEARLRCSPMKGHSHVYWYRQLPEEGLKFMVYLQKENIIDESGMPKERFSAEFPKEGPSILRIQQVVRGDSAAYFCASSRDAPGEQYFGPGTRLTVT.

The sample holds a few counts of this clonotype. The genes are TRBV5-1 and TRBJ1-1; D might be TRBD1 (6 bases). The germline V gene has CDR1 SGHRS and CDR2 YFSETQ. V lost 0 bases and J lost 5, with 14 bases in between. CDR3 size: 15 residues. The CDR3 bases are TGCGCCAGCAGCTTGGACCAGGGGTGGGATACTGAAGCTTTCTTT. Translation: CASSLDQGWDTEAFF.

This clonotype was seen a handful of times. The V gene is TRBV29-1, the J gene TRBJ2-4; D tentatively reads TRBD1 or TRBD2 (5 bases each). With 4 bases removed from V and 6 bases from J, the gap between germline ends came to 13 bases. CDR3 size: 13 residues. Germline V lookup: CDR1 SQVTM, CDR2 ANQGSEA. The CDR3 DNA reads as TGCAGCGTTGTACTAGGGGTCCGAAACATTCAGTACTTC. Protein sequence: CSVVLGVRNIQYF.

The V gene is TRBV5-8, the J gene TRBJ2-5; TRBD2 matches 10 bases. Germline V gene data show CDR1 as SGHTS and CDR2 as YDEGEE. This CDR3 has 16 residues. Unmatched junction bases numbered 6, after V lost 4 bases and J lost 0 bases. The CDR3 sequence is CASSPWTSGDQETQYF. For the CDR3, the DNA is TGTGCCAGCAGCCCATGGACTAGCGGAGACCAAGAGACCCAGTACTTC.

The chain has TRBV4-1 and TRBJ2-6; 8 bases are shared with TRBD1. This CDR3 is 18 amino acids long. J lost 2 bases, V lost 1 base, and 7 bases had no gene match. Per germline, CDR1 MGHRA and CDR2 YSYEKL. The CDR3 DNA reads TGCGCCAGCAGCCAAGGGCACAGGGGGATAGCTGGGGCCAACGTCCTGACTTTC. It encodes CASSQGHRGIAGANVLTF.

This chain links TRBV20-1 with TRBJ2-7; TRBD1 matches 7 bases. Per germline, CDR1 DFQATT and CDR2 SNEGSKA (reference sequence). The CDR3 extends over 15 amino acids. The V gene end was trimmed by 0 bases and the J gene end by 0 bases; junction bases not matched to a gene: 5. CDR3 nucleotides: TGCAGTGCTAGAGACTACCGGGACAGCTCCTACGAGCAGTACTTC. Translation: CSARDYRDSSYEQYF.

Many counts were recorded for this clonotype. The J gene is TRBJ2-1, the V gene TRBV29-1; D is unresolved. The length of the CDR3 is 11 residues. Trimming shortened V by 7 bases and J by 8 bases, and 12 bases separated the two germline ends. Germline CDR1 and CDR2: SQVTM and ANQGSEA. The CDR3 region has the DNA TGCAGCGCTGACCCCGGCCATGAGCAGTTCTTC. Protein: CSADPGHEQFF.

Here the CDR3 DNA reads TGTGCCAGCAGTCAACTAGCGGGGGGTAGCACAGATACGCAGTATTTT. Translating it yields CASSQLAGGSTDTQYF. V and J are TRBV2 and TRBJ2-3, with TRBD2 matching over 12 bases. Germline CDR1 reads SNHLY; CDR2 reads FYNNEI. The V segment lost 5 bases and the J segment 0 bases; nucleotides outside the gene matches: 3. The CDR3 sequence is 16 residues long.

The chain combines TRBV2 with TRBJ2-5; 7 bases match TRBD1. The J segment lost 3 bases and the V segment lost 2 bases, leaving 6 bases of the junction unmatched. The CDR3 runs 15 residues. Germline CDR1 reads SNHLY; CDR2 reads FYNNEI. The CDR3 DNA is TGTGCCAGCAGTGAACCCGGCCAGGGGGAAGAGACCCAGTACTTC. It encodes CASSEPGQGEETQYF.

This clonotype has a count of ten or more. V gene TRBV6-2 or TRBV6-3 combines with J gene TRBJ2-5, with 7 bases aligning to TRBD2. The J segment lost 6 bases and the V segment lost 5 bases, leaving 12 bases of the junction unmatched. CDR1 MNHEY and CDR2 SVGEGT come from the germline V gene. This CDR3 is 15 amino acids long. CDR3 bases: TGTGCCAGCAGTCCCCCGACTAGCTCGGTAAAGACCCAGTACTTC. This sequence encodes CASSPPTSSVKTQYF.

The V call is TRBV5-1, the J call TRBJ2-7, with a possible D match to TRBD2 (6 bases). CDR1 and CDR2 (germline): SGHRS, YFSETQ. CDR3 length: 15 amino acids. V was shortened by 0 bases and J by 0 bases, with 10 bases between the two germline ends. Written as DNA, the CDR3 is TGCGCCAGCAGCTTGGAGCCCGGGGGCTCCTACGAGCAGTACTTC. Its translation is CASSLEPGGSYEQYF.

V gene TRBV9 combines with J gene TRBJ1-3; 7 nucleotides agree with TRBD1. This CDR3 is built from 14 residues. Germline CDR1 and CDR2: SGDLS and YYNGEE. The ends lost 4 bases at V and 4 bases at J; junction bases unmatched: 5. The CDR3 loop reads CASSTPGQGNTIYF. The DNA for the CDR3 is TGTGCCAGCAGCACACCGGGACAGGGAAACACCATATATTTT.

This clonotype occurred a few times. The rearrangement joins TRBV12-3 or TRBV12-4 to TRBJ2-1; D unresolved. CDR3 length: 12 residues. V lost 2 bases, J lost 5 bases, and 4 bases lay in between. Written as DNA, the CDR3 is TGTGCCAGCAGTTTAAAGGACAATGAGCAGTTCTTC. This sequence encodes CASSLKDNEQFF.

This clonotype appeared many times. This chain uses TRBV20-1 with TRBJ1-2, with 12 bases aligning to TRBD1. With 6 bases clipped from V and 4 bases from J, the junction kept 3 bases outside the gene matches. CDR1 is DFQATT and CDR2 is SNEGSKA in the germline V gene (reference sequence). The CDR3 loop spans 13 amino acids. Here the CDR3 reads CSAGTGGGYGYTF. CDR3 nucleotide sequence: TGCAGTGCGGGGACAGGGGGCGGCTATGGCTACACCTTC.

The chain combines TRBV7-9 with TRBJ2-3; 14 positions agree with TRBD2. The junction had 6 bases not matched to a gene; V was cut back by 5 bases and J by 2 bases. Germline V gives CDR1 SEHNR, CDR2 FQNEAQ (reference sequence). The length of the CDR3 is 17 residues. The DNA of the CDR3 is TGTGCCAGCAGCACAGGACTAGCGGGGGGAGTCACAGATACGCAGTATTTT. Protein sequence: CASSTGLAGGVTDTQYF.

The table lists this clonotype with many counts. For the CDR3, the DNA is TGTGCCAGCAGTTACCAGGGCCTCCTAAACACTGAAGCTTTCTTT. Translation: CASSYQGLLNTEAFF. This chain joins TRBV6-2 or TRBV6-3 and TRBJ1-1, with TRBD1 as a possible D gene (5 bases). CDR1 and CDR2 (germline): MNHEY, SVGEGT. The CDR3 has 15 amino acids. Trimming took off 2 bases at V and 2 bases at J, with 12 bases between the two ends.